Below, 12 T cell receptor beta chains from the same sample are listed, as sequenced in a study of cytomegalovirus exposure and HLA in healthy donors. Researchers ran the PCR with 60 Vbeta and 13 Jbeta primers. The assay was immunoSEQ multiplex PCR, and TCRdb's table has in-frame clones only and misses some. The sample lists about 130,000 clones, approximately 60% seen once, with 1.5% to 2% in the top ten. Material: PBMCs. The source of these receptors is a human donor in good health.

In this sample, this clone turned up a few times. The chain employs TRBV10-3 and TRBJ2-7; possible D gene TRBD1, 5 bases. The CDR3 has 14 amino acids. Trimming cost V 3 bases and J 0 bases, with 9 bases left between them. CDR1 and CDR2 from the germline V gene are ENHRY and SYGVKD. DNA for the CDR3: TGTGCCATCAGTGAATTCAGGGACTCCTACGAGCAGTACTTC. Protein sequence: CAISEFRDSYEQYF.

The rearrangement links TRBV5-4 to TRBJ2-3, with TRBD2 matching over 11 bases. This CDR3 region has 15 residues. Trimming cost V 3 bases and J 2 bases; bases outside gene matches: 2. Looked up from germline, CDR1 is SGHNT and CDR2 is YYREEE (reference sequence). The CDR3 sequence is CASSSGLAVTDTQYF. The CDR3 nucleotides read TGTGCCAGCAGCTCGGGACTAGCGGTCACAGATACGCAGTATTTT.

This clone was counted between two and nine times. The chain has TRBV7-9 and TRBJ2-7, with 8 bases aligning to TRBD2. CDR3 size: 14 residues. CDR1 and CDR2 (germline): SEHNR, FQNEAQ (reference sequence). With 4 bases clipped from V and 7 bases from J, the junction kept 9 bases outside the gene matches. DNA of the CDR3: TGTGCCAGCAGCTCGCCCGGGGGGGCTGGTGAGCAGTACTTC. Its protein product is CASSSPGGAGEQYF.

This clone occurred a few times. This specimen includes other DNA sequences encoding the same CDR3. V is TRBV27 and J is TRBJ1-5; the match to TRBD1 covers 8 bases. CDR1 and CDR2 from the germline V gene are MNHEY and SMNVEV (reference sequence). There are 15 residues in the CDR3. The V segment lost 6 bases and the J segment 4 bases; nucleotides outside the gene matches: 8. CDR3 loop: CASSRGTGRNQPQHF. CDR3 in DNA: TGTGCCAGCAGCAGAGGGACAGGCAGAAATCAGCCCCAGCATTTT.

The CDR3 spells CASSLTGLWGTDTQYF. The CDR3 coding sequence is TGTGCCAGCAGCTTAACAGGGTTATGGGGCACAGATACGCAGTATTTT. The V call is TRBV7-2, the J call TRBJ2-3; D may be TRBD1 (6 bases). Germline assignment: CDR1 SGHTA and CDR2 FQGNSA. The CDR3 sequence is 16 residues long. Trimming took 2 bases from V and 1 from J, leaving 13 bases between them. Full variable domain (missing parts from reference TRBV7-2 and TRBJ2-3): GAGVSQSPSNKVTEKGKDVELRCDPISGHTALYWYRQSLGQGLEFLIYFQGNSAPDKSGLPSDRFSAERTGGSVSTLTIQRTQQEDSAVYLCASSLTGLWGTDTQYFGPGTRLTVL.

The V gene is TRBV6-5, the J gene TRBJ2-7; D unresolved. The CDR3 runs to 11 residues. The germline CDR1 and CDR2 sequences are MNHEY and SVGAGI. V was shortened by 5 bases and J by 6 bases, with 8 bases between the two germline ends. In DNA, the CDR3 is TGTGCCAGCAGTAGTCGGGTCGAGCAGTACTTC. Encoded protein: CASSSRVEQYF.

The chain has TRBV9 and TRBJ2-3; D uncertain. V dropped 4 bases and J dropped 0 bases, with 15 bases sitting between them. The CDR3 is 16 amino acids. Per the germline V gene, CDR1 is SGDLS and CDR2 is YYNGEE. CDR3 in amino acids: CASSPRTRLSTDTQYF. The CDR3, as DNA: TGTGCCAGCAGCCCCCGAACCAGGTTGAGCACAGATACGCAGTATTTT.

V usage is TRBV28 and J usage is TRBJ1-5, with 11 bases aligning to TRBD1. This CDR3 spans 15 amino acids. Per the germline V gene, CDR1 is MDHEN and CDR2 is SYDVKM. V was pared by 2 bases and J by 6 bases, with 3 bases of the junction left unmatched. CDR3 nucleotides: TGTGCCAGCAGTTTAGGACAGGGGGCGGGTCAGCCCCAGCATTTT. Its protein product is CASSLGQGAGQPQHF.

The rearrangement links TRBV6-5 to TRBJ2-5; 7 bases fit TRBD2. Unmatched junction bases numbered 4, after V lost 11 bases and J lost 4 bases. The V gene's germline CDR1 is MNHEY and CDR2 SVGAGI. This CDR3 has 11 residues. The CDR3 DNA sequence: TGTGCCGTGGGGGGGGGAGAGACCCAGTACTTC. The encoded protein is CAVGGGETQYF.

The V and J genes are TRBV7-2 and TRBJ2-3, with a weak D call TRBD2 (6 bases). CDR3 length: 14 residues. From germline, CDR1 is SGHTA and CDR2 FQGNSA. V shed 3 bases and J shed 1 base, with 8 bases lying between them. CDR3 coding DNA: TGTGCCAGCAGCTTGTTAGCGGGCACAGATACGCAGTATTTT. It encodes CASSLLAGTDTQYF.

J is TRBJ1-1 and V is TRBV19, with D maybe TRBD1 (6 bases). Trimming pared 5 bases from V and 3 bases from J, leaving 19 bases between. The germline CDR1 and CDR2 sequences are LNHDA and SQIVND (reference sequence). This CDR3 spans 16 amino acids. CDR3 coding DNA: TGTGCCAGTAGTTCAACAGGGTCCGGCGGGTACACTGAAGCTTTCTTT. Its translation is CASSSTGSGGYTEAFF.

This sequence joins TRBV18 and TRBJ2-7; 9 bases are a match to TRBD2. The CDR3 is 14 amino acids. Per germline, CDR1 KGHSH and CDR2 LQKENI. Trimming at V came to 4 bases and at J to 4 bases, leaving 5 bases not matched to a gene. The CDR3 region has the DNA TGTGCCAGCTCACAAGGGACTAGCTCGTACGAGCAGTACTTC. This translates into CASSQGTSSYEQYF.